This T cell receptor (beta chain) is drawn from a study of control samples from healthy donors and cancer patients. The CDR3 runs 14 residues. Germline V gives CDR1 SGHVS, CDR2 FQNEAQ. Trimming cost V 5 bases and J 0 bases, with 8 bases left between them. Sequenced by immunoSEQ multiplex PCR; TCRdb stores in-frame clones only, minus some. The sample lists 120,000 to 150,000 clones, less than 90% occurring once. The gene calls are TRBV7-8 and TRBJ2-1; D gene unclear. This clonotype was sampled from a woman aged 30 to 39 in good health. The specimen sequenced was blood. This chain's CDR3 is CASSPSSSYNEQFF. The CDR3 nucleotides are TGTGCCAGCAGCCCAAGTAGCTCCTACAATGAGCAGTTCTTC.